The rows below give T cell receptor beta chains drawn from one sample of a study of technical replicates of blood from several donors. Generated by immunoSEQ multiplex PCR, the TCRdb table keeps only in-frame clones and is missing some. The sample yields under 20,000 clones, 86% seen once. Sequencing was done on a sample of PBMCs. The receptor set was obtained from a human donor in good health. Both conserved end residues are part of each CDR3. The D gene is left open where the match is weak. Size values are once, few and many counts, or a class for expanded clones, and some rows have none.

TRBV5-1	once	TRBJ2-1	NA	TGCGCCAGCAGCTCTTCGGGAGCCTACAATGAGCAGTTCTTC	CASSSSGAYNEQFF
TRBV5-1	NA	TRBJ2-5	TRBD2	TGCGCCAGCAGCTCGAGACTAGCGGATAAACAAGAGACCCAGTACTTC	CASSSRLADKQETQYF
TRBV5-1	NA	TRBJ2-7	TRBD2	TGCGCCAGCAGCGAAGGACTAGCGGGAGGTCCCTACGAGCAGTACTTC	CASSEGLAGGPYEQYF
TRBV10-2	NA	TRBJ2-1	TRBD2	TGCGCCATCAGACTAGCGGGAGAAAGCAATGAGCAGTTCTTC	CAIRLAGESNEQFF
TRBV5-6	NA	TRBJ2-1	NA	TGTGCCAGCAGGCTATGGAATGAGCAGTTCTTC	CASRLWNEQFF
TRBV27	NA	TRBJ2-7	NA	TGTGCCAGCAGTTTAGGACATTCCTACGAGCAGTACTTC	CASSLGHSYEQYF
TRBV7-9	few	TRBJ1-1	NA	TGTGCCAGCAGCTTAGAGGCCAGGGTGAACACTGAAGCTTTCTTT	CASSLEARVNTEAFF
TRBV27	NA	TRBJ2-7	TRBD1	TGTGCCAGCAGTCCCACCCGTGGGGACAGCCGAGTCTACGAGCAGTACTTC	CASSPTRGDSRVYEQYF
TRBV27	few	TRBJ2-1	TRBD2	TGTGCCAGCGCCCGGACTAGCGGAAGCTCCTACAATGAGCAGTTCTTC	CASARTSGSSYNEQFF
TRBV28	NA	TRBJ2-5	TRBD1	TGTGCCAGCAGTGAGATTAGACAGGGGGCAGTCAAGACTCAGTACTTC	CASSEIRQGAVKTQYF
TRBV14	NA	TRBJ2-1	TRBD1	TGTGCCAGCAGCCGGGACAGAATCTCCTACAATGAGCAGTTCTTC	CASSRDRISYNEQFF
TRBV2	NA	TRBJ1-1	NA	TGTGCCAGCATCCAGGACAGCACCCCCACCGTGGATCTCTTT	CASIQDSTPTVDLF
TRBV10-1	NA	TRBJ2-3	NA	TGCGCCAGCAGTGATAACTTACTCCAAGGAGGAGATACGCAGTATTTT	CASSDNLLQGGDTQYF
TRBV28	NA	TRBJ2-2	NA	TGTGCCAGCAGTTCCCGAGGAGCCGGGGAGCTGTTTTTT	CASSSRGAGELFF
TRBV6-1	NA	TRBJ2-7	NA	TGTGCCAGCAGTGAACAGGGTCAGCAGTACTTC	CASSEQGQQYF
TRBV6-1	NA	TRBJ2-7	TRBD2	TGTGCCAGCAGTCGAATGGCTAGCGGGGCCTACGAGCAGTACTTC	CASSRMASGAYEQYF
TRBV18	NA	TRBJ2-7	NA	TGTGCCAGCTCAGTTGGGAGCTCCTACGAGCAGTACTTC	CASSVGSSYEQYF
TRBV15	NA	TRBJ2-3	TRBD2	TGTGCCACCAGCCCTACTAGCGGGAGTGGCGCAGATACGCAGTATTTT	CATSPTSGSGADTQYF
TRBV27	NA	TRBJ1-2	TRBD1	TGTGCCAGCAGTGCGACAGGGATGTTGAGGGGCTACACCTTC	CASSATGMLRGYTF
TRBV2	NA	TRBJ1-2	NA	TGTGCCAGCAGCCCCGGGGTCTATGGCTACACCTTC	CASSPGVYGYTF
TRBV19	NA	TRBJ2-2	NA	TGTGCCAGTAGTATTCCGACTAGTCAAAGACCTACCGGGGAGCTGTTTTTT	CASSIPTSQRPTGELFF
TRBV29-1	few	TRBJ2-3	TRBD1	TGCAGCGTGAAGCGACAGGGGGGCGAGACAGATACGCAGTATTTT	CSVKRQGGETDTQYF
TRBV5-8	NA	TRBJ2-4	TRBD2	TGTGCCAGCAGCAAATTAGCGGGAGGGCAACAAAACATTCAGTACTTC	CASSKLAGGQQNIQYF
TRBV19	NA	TRBJ2-1	TRBD2	TGTGCCAGTAGAAAAACTAGCGGTATTTACAATGAGCAGTTCTTC	CASRKTSGIYNEQFF
TRBV6-1	NA	TRBJ1-4	NA	TGTGCCAGCAGTGTTGGAGGAACTAATGAAAAACTGTTTTTT	CASSVGGTNEKLFF
TRBV4-2	NA	TRBJ2-1	TRBD2	TGTGCCAGCAGCCCAGGGACTAGCGGTTACTACAATGAGCAGTTCTTC	CASSPGTSGYYNEQFF
TRBV5-1	NA	TRBJ2-7	TRBD1	TGCGCCAGCAGCCCGGAGACAGGGGGTTTCTACGAGCAGTACTTC	CASSPETGGFYEQYF
TRBV9	NA	TRBJ2-1	NA	TGTGCCAGCAGCGAGCCCATGGGCTATGAGCAGTTCTTC	CASSEPMGYEQFF
TRBV2	NA	TRBJ2-3	NA	TGTGCCAGCAGTGTTATCGGGAGCGGCACAGATACGCAGTATTTT	CASSVIGSGTDTQYF
TRBV7-9	once	TRBJ1-1	TRBD1	TGTGCCAGCAGCTTGCAGGGGGGCACTGAAGCTTTCTTT	CASSLQGGTEAFF
TRBV7-9	NA	TRBJ1-4	TRBD1	TGTGCCAGCAGCTCCTCCGGGACAGGGTCTGGGAAACTGTTTTTT	CASSSSGTGSGKLFF
TRBV5-1	NA	TRBJ2-5	NA	TGCGCCAGCAGCTTGTCGGTGCAAGAGACCCAGTACTTC	CASSLSVQETQYF
TRBV10-1	NA	TRBJ2-5	NA	TGCGCCAGCAGTGATTCCAGGGGAGAGACCCAGTACTTC	CASSDSRGETQYF
TRBV18	NA	TRBJ1-5	TRBD1	TGTGCCAGCTCACAAGTGGGGACAGGGCCAGGACAGCCCCAGCATTTT	CASSQVGTGPGQPQHF
TRBV19	NA	TRBJ1-1	NA	TGTGCCAGTAGTATAGTTCCCCCTGCGGGCACTGAAGCTTTCTTT	CASSIVPPAGTEAFF
TRBV4-1	NA	TRBJ2-1	TRBD2	TGCGCCAGCAGCCAAGACGCTAGCGGCAACTACAATGAGCAGTTCTTC	CASSQDASGNYNEQFF
TRBV18	NA	TRBJ1-2	NA	TGTGCCAGCTCACCCAGGGACTCGGAGGGCTACACCTTC	CASSPRDSEGYTF
TRBV7-9	NA	TRBJ1-2	NA	TGTGCCAGCAGCCTCGACAGCTATGGCTACACCTTC	CASSLDSYGYTF
TRBV21-1	NA	TRBJ2-2	NA	TGTGCCAGCAGCAAAGCTCTCAAACAGGGTTTTTCCGGGGAGCTGTTTTTT	CASSKALKQGFSGELFF
TRBV25-1	NA	TRBJ1-4	TRBD1	TGTGCCAGCAGTGATCCGGGACAGGGGGCAACTAATGAAAAACTGTTTTTT	CASSDPGQGATNEKLFF
TRBV7-7	once	TRBJ2-5	NA	TGTGCCAGCAGCCTGGGGGGGGCTAGCGGCCAAGAGACCCAGTACTTC	CASSLGGASGQETQYF
TRBV10-3	NA	TRBJ2-1	TRBD2	TGTGCCGTTTCCTTGACCGGGGCGGGAGCTAACAATGAGCAGTTCTTC	CAVSLTGAGANNEQFF
TRBV7-9	NA	TRBJ2-3	TRBD2	TGTGCCAGCAGTTATGTAGCGGGAGGGGGCACAGATACGCAGTATTTT	CASSYVAGGGTDTQYF
TRBV6-4	few	TRBJ2-2	NA	TGTGCCAGCAGTGACTCACAGGCCACCGGGGAGCTGTTTTTT	CASSDSQATGELFF
TRBV11-2	NA	TRBJ2-1	TRBD2	TGTGCCAGCAGCTTAGATCCTAGCGGGAGGGCCGGAGATGAGCAGTTCTTC	CASSLDPSGRAGDEQFF
TRBV11-2	NA	TRBJ2-7	NA	TGTGCCAGCAGCACGGGAATCGAGCAGTACTTC	CASSTGIEQYF